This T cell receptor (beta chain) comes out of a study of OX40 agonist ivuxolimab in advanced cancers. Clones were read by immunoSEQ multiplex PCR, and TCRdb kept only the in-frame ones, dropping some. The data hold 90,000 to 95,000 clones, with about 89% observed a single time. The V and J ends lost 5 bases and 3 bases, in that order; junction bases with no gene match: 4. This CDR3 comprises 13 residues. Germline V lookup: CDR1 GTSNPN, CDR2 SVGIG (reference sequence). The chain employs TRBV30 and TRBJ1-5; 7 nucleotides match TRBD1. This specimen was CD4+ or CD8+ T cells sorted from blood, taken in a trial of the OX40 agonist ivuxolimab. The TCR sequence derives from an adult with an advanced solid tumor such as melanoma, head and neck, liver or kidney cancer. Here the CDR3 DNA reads TGTGCCTGGGCGACAGGGCTCAATCAGCCCCAGCATTTT. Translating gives CAWATGLNQPQHF.